This note documents a single TCR beta chain sequence. The clone's antigen remains unknown. The sample holds no much larger clone one base away, and base qualities are not on file. A second Seattle source provided samples from volunteer blood donors who had recovered from COVID-19. Whole blood was collected in K2EDTA tubes by collaborating institutions according to the institutions' own protocols. Collaborator samples were shipped for TCRbeta analysis as frozen whole blood, isolated PBMCs, or DNA extracted from either sample type. TCRbeta CDR3 regions were amplified from genomic DNA by means of the immunoSEQ Assay, a bias-controlled multiplex PCR. Regarding the original processing steps: Within the assay, amplification of reference gene primers was used to estimate how many nucleated cells each sample contained. To quantify the absolute abundance of each unique TCRbeta CDR3 rearrangement, sequence reads were collapsed and filtered. For each sample, productive Simpson clonality was calculated by taking the square root of Simpson's diversity index across productive rearrangements. TCRdb limited this immuneACCESS table to in-frame rearrangements with V and J called. A share of clones is missing; checked studies link under half to unresolved V genes, and the rest is unexplained. Clone size and V and J calls were adopted from that table, with D and trimming inferred from the DNA. The sample table records roughly 300,000 clones; approximately 88% of these occur just once. The top ten hold around 6% of the sample.

Reading the germline V gene (reference sequence) gives CDR1 SGHNT and CDR2 YYREEE. The cysteine opens and the phenylalanine closes a CDR3 of 18 amino acids. Here the CDR3 DNA is all that survives: 54 bases in frame from base 1. Compared with germline, V lacks 4 bases and J lacks 1 base; bases without a gene match: 8. The sample comes from a study of blood T cell repertoires in COVID-19 (dated by TCRdb to 2020 to 2021). With respect to the entire study: The collaborator samples originated in the United States, Italy and Spain and spanned the acute and convalescent phases of COVID-19. Deeply sampled blood TCRbeta repertoires from subjects exposed to, actively infected with, or recovered from COVID-19 were included in the dataset. The material from the prospective study consisted of cDNA or gDNA derived from T cells, B-cell-depleted T cells, or PBMCs. The samples were drawn from the first 160 participants of the ongoing ImmuneRACE study and from 950 to 1,500 subjects provided by 6 global collaborators. The repertoires were released in a freely available public database intended as a resource for research on the immune response to SARS-CoV-2. The sample metadata nearly always contained a de-identified subject ID, COVID-19 status, age in years and sex. Where HLA class I and class II types were available, the types were taken from metadata supplied by the sample provider, not from assay-based typing.

Summary of the overall study and its limitations: Clinical and demographic metadata were provided uncurated, with the amount varying by source and participant.

The chain employs TRBV5-4 and TRBJ2-3; 14 central nucleotides agree with TRBD2. The source material was peripheral blood. This TCR came from a man aged 18 to 29 who had recovered from COVID-19. The nucleotides read TGTGCCAGCAGCGGGGGACTAGCGGGAGTACCGCGCACAGATACGCAGTATTTT. This yields the protein CASSGGLAGVPRTDTQYF. With all but the CDR3 taken from the reference TRBV5-4 and TRBJ2-3 genes, the full variable domain is: ETGVTQSPTHLIKTRGQQVTLRCSSQSGHNTVSWYQQALGQGPQFIFQYYREEENGRGNFPPRFSGLQFPNYSSELNVNALELDDSALYLCASSGGLAGVPRTDTQYFGPGTRLTVL.